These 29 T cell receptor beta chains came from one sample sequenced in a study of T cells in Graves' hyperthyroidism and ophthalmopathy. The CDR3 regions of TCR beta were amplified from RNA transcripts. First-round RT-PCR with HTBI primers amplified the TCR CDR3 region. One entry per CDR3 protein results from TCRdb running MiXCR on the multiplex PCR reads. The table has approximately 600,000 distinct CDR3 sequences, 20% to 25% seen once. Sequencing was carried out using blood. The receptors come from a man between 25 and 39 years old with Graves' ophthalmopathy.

The CDR3 DNA is TGTGCCAGTATGACCGGCGGTCAGGTTTCGGGCAATCAGCCCCAGCATTTT. Its translation is CASMTGGQVSGNQPQHF. The V and J genes are TRBV19 and TRBJ1-5; no clear D. The CDR3 covers 17 residues. The ends were cut back, 7 bases at V and 2 bases at J, with 21 bases in the middle. Looked up from germline, CDR1 is LNHDA and CDR2 is SQIVND (reference sequence).

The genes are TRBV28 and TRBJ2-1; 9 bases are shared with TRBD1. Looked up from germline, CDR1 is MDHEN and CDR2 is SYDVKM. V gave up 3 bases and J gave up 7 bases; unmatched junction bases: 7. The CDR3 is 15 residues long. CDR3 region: CASSLGTGWGNEQFF. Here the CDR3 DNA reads TGTGCCAGCAGTTTGGGGACAGGGTGGGGAAATGAGCAGTTCTTC.

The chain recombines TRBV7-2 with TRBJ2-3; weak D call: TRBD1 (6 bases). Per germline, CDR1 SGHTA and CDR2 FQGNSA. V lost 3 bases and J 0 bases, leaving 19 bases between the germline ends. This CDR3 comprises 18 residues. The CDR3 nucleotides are TGTGCCAGCAGCTTTGGGAACAGGGTTTACTCTAGCACAGATACGCAGTATTTT. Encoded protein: CASSFGNRVYSSTDTQYF.

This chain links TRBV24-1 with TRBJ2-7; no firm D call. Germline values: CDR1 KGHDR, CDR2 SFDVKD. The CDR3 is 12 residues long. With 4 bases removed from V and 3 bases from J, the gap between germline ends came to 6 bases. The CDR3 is CATSDQNYEQYF. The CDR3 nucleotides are TGTGCCACCAGTGACCAGAACTACGAGCAGTACTTC.

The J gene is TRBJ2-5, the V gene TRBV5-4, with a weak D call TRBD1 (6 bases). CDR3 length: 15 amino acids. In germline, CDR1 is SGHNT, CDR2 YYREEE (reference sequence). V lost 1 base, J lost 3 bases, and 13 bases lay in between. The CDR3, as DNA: TGTGCCAGCAGCTTGCCAGTGCAGGGGAAAGAGACCCAGTACTTC. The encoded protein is CASSLPVQGKETQYF.

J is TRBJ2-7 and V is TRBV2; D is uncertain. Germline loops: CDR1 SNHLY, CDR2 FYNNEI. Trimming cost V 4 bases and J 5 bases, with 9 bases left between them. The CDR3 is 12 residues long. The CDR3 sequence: CASSAYRHEQYF. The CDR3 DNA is TGTGCCAGCAGTGCGTATAGGCACGAGCAGTACTTC.

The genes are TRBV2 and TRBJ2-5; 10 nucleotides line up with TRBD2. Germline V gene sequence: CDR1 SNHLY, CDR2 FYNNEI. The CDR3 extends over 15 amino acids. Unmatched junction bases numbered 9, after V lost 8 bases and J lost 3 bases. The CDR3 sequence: CASRALLAGEETQYF. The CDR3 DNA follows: TGTGCCAGCCGGGCGTTGCTAGCGGGAGAAGAGACCCAGTACTTC.

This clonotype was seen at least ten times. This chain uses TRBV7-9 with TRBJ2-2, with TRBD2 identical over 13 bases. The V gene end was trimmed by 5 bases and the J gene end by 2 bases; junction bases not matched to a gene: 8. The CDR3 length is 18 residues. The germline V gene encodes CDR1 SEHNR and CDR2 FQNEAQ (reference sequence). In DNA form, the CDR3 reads TGTGCCAGCAGCCCCCGGACTAGCGGGAGCCAAAACACCGGGGAGCTGTTTTTT. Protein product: CASSPRTSGSQNTGELFF.

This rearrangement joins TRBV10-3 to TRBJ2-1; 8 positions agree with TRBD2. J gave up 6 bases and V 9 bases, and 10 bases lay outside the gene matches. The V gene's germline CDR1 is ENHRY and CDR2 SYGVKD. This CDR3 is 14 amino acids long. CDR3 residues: CAMGSAGDPNEQFF. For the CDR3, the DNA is TGTGCCATGGGGTCAGCGGGAGACCCCAATGAGCAGTTCTTC.

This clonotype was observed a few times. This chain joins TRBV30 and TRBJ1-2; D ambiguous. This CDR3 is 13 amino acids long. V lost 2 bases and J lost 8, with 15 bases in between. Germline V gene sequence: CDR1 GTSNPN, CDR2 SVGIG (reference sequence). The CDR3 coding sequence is TGTGCCTGGAGTCGGCCCACCGGTATAGGCTACACCTTC. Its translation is CAWSRPTGIGYTF.

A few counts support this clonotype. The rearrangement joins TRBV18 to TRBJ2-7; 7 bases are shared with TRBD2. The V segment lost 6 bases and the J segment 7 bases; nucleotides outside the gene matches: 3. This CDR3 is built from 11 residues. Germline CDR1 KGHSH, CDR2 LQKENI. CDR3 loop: CASSGAGEQYF. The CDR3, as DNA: TGTGCCAGCTCCGGAGCGGGGGAGCAGTACTTC.

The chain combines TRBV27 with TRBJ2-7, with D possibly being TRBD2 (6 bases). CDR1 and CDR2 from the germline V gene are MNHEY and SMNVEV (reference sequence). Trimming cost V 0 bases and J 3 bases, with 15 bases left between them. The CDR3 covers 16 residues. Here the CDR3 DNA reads TGTGCCAGCAGTTTATCTCGACCTAGGACTAACTACGAGCAGTACTTC. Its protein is CASSLSRPRTNYEQYF.

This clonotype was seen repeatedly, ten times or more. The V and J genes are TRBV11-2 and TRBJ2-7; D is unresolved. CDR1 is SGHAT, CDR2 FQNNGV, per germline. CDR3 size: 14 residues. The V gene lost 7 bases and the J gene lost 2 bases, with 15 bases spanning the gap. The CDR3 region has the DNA TGTGCCAGCACGAAGGTCGCACGACCCTACGAGCAGTACTTC. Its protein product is CASTKVARPYEQYF.

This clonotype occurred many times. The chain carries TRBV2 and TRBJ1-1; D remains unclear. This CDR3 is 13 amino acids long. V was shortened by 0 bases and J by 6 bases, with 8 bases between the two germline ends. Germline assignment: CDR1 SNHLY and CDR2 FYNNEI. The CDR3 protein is CASSEARSSEAFF. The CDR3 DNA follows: TGTGCCAGCAGTGAAGCCAGAAGCTCTGAAGCTTTCTTT.

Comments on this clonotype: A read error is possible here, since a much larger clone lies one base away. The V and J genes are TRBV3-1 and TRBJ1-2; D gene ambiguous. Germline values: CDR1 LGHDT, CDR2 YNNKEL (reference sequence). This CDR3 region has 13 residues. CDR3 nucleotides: TGTGCCAACAGCCAAGATTCGACCTATGGCTACACCTTC. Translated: CANSQDSTYGYTF.

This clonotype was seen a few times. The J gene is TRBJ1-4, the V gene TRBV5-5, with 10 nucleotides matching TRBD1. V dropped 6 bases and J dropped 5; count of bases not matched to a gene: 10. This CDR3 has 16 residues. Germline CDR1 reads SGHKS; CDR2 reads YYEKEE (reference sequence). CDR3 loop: CASTRQGAFENEKLFF. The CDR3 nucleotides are TGTGCCAGCACCAGACAGGGGGCCTTCGAAAATGAAAAACTGTTTTTT. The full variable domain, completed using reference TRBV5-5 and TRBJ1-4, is DAGVTQSPTHLIKTRGQQVTLRCSPISGHKSVSWYQQVLGQGPQFIFQYYEKEERGRGNFPDRFSARQFPNYSSELNVNALLLGDSALYLCASTRQGAFENEKLFFGSGTQLSVL.

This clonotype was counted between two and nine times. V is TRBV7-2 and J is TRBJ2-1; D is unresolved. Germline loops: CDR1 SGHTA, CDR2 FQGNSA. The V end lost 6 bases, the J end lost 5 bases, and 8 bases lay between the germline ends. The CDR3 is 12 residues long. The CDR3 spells CASRGWDNEQFF. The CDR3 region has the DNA TGTGCCAGCAGGGGATGGGACAATGAGCAGTTCTTC.

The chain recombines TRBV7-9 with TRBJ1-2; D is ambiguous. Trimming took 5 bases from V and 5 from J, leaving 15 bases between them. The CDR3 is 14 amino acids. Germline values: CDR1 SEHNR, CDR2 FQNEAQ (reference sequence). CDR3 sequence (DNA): TGTGCCAGCAGCCCATCGGACGGGTATTATGGCTACACCTTC. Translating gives CASSPSDGYYGYTF.

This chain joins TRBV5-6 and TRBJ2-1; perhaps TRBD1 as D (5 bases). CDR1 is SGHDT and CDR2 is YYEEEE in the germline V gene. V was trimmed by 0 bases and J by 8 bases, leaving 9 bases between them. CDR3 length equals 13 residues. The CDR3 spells CASSLGQGHEQFF. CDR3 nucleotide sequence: TGTGCCAGCAGCTTGGGGCAGGGCCATGAGCAGTTCTTC.

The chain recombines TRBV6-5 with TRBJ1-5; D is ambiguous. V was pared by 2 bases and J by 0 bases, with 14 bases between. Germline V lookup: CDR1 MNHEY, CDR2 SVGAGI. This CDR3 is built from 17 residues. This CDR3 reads CASSYGGRAYSNQPQHF. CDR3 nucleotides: TGTGCCAGCAGTTACGGAGGGAGGGCTTATAGCAATCAGCCCCAGCATTTT.

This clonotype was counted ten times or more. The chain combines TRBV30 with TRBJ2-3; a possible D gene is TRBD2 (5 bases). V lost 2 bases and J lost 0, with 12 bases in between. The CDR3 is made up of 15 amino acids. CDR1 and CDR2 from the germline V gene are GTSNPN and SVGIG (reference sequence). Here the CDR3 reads CAWSPGRGSTDTQYF. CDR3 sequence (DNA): TGTGCCTGGAGTCCCGGACGGGGTAGCACAGATACGCAGTATTTT.

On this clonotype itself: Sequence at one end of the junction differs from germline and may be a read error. The CDR3 protein is CASSFGPADSFNRPQHF. The CDR3, as DNA: TGTGCCAGCAGCTTCGGGCCCGCCGACAGCTTCAATCGGCCCCAGCATTTT. The chain combines TRBV5-5 with TRBJ1-5, with D possibly matching TRBD1 (5 bases). Per the germline V gene, CDR1 is SGHKS and CDR2 is YYEKEE (reference sequence). The CDR3 runs 17 residues.

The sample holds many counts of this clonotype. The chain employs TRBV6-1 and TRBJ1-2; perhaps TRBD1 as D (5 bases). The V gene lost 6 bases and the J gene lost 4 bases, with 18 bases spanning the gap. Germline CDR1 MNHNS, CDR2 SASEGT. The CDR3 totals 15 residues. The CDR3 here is CASRGVKQKTYGYTF. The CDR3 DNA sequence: TGTGCCAGCAGAGGGGTCAAACAGAAGACCTATGGCTACACCTTC.

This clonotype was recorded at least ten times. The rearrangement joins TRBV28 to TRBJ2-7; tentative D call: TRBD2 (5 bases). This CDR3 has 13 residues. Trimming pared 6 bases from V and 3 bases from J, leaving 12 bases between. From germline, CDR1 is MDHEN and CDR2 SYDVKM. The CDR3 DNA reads TGTGCCAGCAGCCCGATCGACTACTACGAGCAGTACTTC. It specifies CASSPIDYYEQYF.

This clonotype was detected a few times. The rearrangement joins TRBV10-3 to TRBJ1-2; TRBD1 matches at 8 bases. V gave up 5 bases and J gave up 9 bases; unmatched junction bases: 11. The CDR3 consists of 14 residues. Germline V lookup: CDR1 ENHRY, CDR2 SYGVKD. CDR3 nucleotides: TGTGCCATCAGTACCCCAGGACAGGGAGAAAGCTACACCTTC. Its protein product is CAISTPGQGESYTF.

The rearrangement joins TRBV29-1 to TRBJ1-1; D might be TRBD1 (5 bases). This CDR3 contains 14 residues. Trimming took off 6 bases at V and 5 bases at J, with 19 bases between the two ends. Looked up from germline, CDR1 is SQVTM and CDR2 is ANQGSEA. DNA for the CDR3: TGCAGCGTCGGGGGGACGCTTGTTGGGACTGAAGCTTTCTTT. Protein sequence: CSVGGTLVGTEAFF.

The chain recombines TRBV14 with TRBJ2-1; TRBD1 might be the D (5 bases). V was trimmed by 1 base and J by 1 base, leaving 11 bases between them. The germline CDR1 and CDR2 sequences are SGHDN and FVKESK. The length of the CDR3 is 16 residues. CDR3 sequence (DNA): TGTGCCAGCAGCCAAGTAGGGGCAGGGTCCTACAATGAGCAGTTCTTC. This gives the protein CASSQVGAGSYNEQFF.

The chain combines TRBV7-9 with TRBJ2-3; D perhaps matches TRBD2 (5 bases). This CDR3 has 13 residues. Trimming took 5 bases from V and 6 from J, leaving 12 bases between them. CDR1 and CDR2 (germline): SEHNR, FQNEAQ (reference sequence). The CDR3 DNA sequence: TGTGCCAGCAGCACCCCACGAGGGGATACGCAGTATTTT. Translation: CASSTPRGDTQYF.

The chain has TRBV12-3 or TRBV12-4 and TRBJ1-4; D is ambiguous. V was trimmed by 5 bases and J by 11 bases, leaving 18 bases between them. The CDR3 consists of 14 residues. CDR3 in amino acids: CASSPIGLGGKLFF. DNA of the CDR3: TGTGCCAGCAGTCCAATTGGACTCGGCGGCAAACTGTTTTTT.